The 3 T cell receptor beta chains below were found in one sample sequenced in a study of blood T cell repertoires in COVID-19. TCRdb's copy holds only in-frame clones and misses some; the assay was immunoSEQ multiplex PCR. The sample includes about 220,000 clones, roughly 83% seen only once; the top ten take about 1.3%. Input material: PBMCs or T cells enriched from blood (not recorded which). These receptor sequences come from a woman between 35 and 50 years old with acute COVID-19.

The table lists this clone with a few counts. The CDR3 sequence is CASSLVPSGQETQYF. In DNA, the CDR3 is TGTGCCAGCAGCCTGGTTCCTAGCGGACAAGAGACCCAGTACTTC. The rearrangement links TRBV4-2 to TRBJ2-5; 7 bases are a match to TRBD2. The CDR3 length is 15 residues. J was trimmed by 2 bases and V by 4 bases; bases with no gene match: 7. Looked up from germline, CDR1 is LGHNA and CDR2 is YNFKEQ.

This clone was recorded once. The chain joins TRBV7-3 to TRBJ2-1; maybe TRBD2 (7 bases). The CDR3 has 16 residues. V lost 5 bases and J 8 bases, leaving 22 bases between the germline ends. Germline-derived CDR1 and CDR2 are SGHTA and FQGTGA. The CDR3 spells CASSPLGGAGWHEQFF. The CDR3 DNA follows: TGTGCCAGCAGCCCCCTTGGGGGGGCAGGGTGGCATGAGCAGTTCTTC.

The V and J genes are TRBV6-5 and TRBJ1-2; 8 bases align to TRBD1. V shed 4 bases and J 3 bases; nucleotides not matched to a gene: 10. Germline-derived CDR1 and CDR2 are MNHEY and SVGAGI. This CDR3 contains 16 residues. The CDR3 DNA follows: TGTGCCAGCAGTTCCCGACTTCAGGGGGCCGACTATGGCTACACCTTC. It encodes CASSSRLQGADYGYTF.